The subject of this entry is one TCR beta chain. The trim removed 4 bases at V and 1 base at J, leaving 2 bases unmatched. This CDR3 comprises 14 residues. The V gene's germline CDR1 is MNHNS and CDR2 SASEGT. Assay used: immunoSEQ multiplex PCR; TCRdb lists only in-frame clones, some missing. The table includes nearly 80,000 clones, 90% to 95% detected once. The sample originates from a study of technical replicates of blood from four donors. The sample comprised T cells isolated from PBMCs. This TCR came from a human donor in good health. V and J are TRBV6-1 and TRBJ1-1, with 8 bases identical to TRBD1. The CDR3 nucleotides read TGTGCCAGCAGTGGGGACAGGTCGAACACTGAAGCTTTCTTT. Amino acid sequence: CASSGDRSNTEAFF.